The clone carrying this TCR beta chain was detected only a few times. Its specificity is not known. The data were taken from a study of CD8+CD57+ T cells in acquired aplastic anemia. The study's findings and limits: For CD8+ Simpson's diversity, patients and controls showed no significant difference.

The CDR3 totals 13 residues. Germline V gene data show CDR1 as DFQATT and CDR2 as SNEGSKA (reference sequence). V gave up 5 bases and J gave up 7 bases, with 15 bases separating them. Patients chosen for sequencing had CD8+CD57+ cells that had expanded, as shown by flow cytometry. TCR beta VDJ combinations and CDR3 sequences were profiled from genomic DNA. Via MiXCR, TCRdb re-called the reads, giving one row per CDR3 protein. The data hold 160,000 or so distinct CDR3 sequences, with around 48% observed a single time. This sequence joins TRBV20-1 and TRBJ2-1; D is possibly TRBD1 (5 bases). The sequenced sample consisted of sorted CD4+, CD8+, or CD8+CD57+ T cells (not recorded which) from PBMCs. The TCR was taken from a human donor with aplastic anemia. The CDR3 bases are TGCAGTGCTCCACCCGGCACAGGAAATGAGCAGTTCTTC. This translates into CSAPPGTGNEQFF.